This T cell receptor (beta chain) appears in the sequencing data of a study of spatial heterogeneity in lung cancer. One entry per CDR3 protein results from TCRdb running MiXCR on the 5' RACE reads. The profile shows some 46,000 distinct CDR3 sequences, around 11% of them singletons. Documented time point: blood at routine non-recurrence follow-up after resection. The CDR3 spans 16 residues. Germline CDR1 KGHDR, CDR2 SFDVKD. V was clipped by 3 bases and J by 0 bases, with 11 bases between them. This clonotype was seen more than once but under ten times. The chain recombines TRBV24-1 with TRBJ2-1, with a tentative D call TRBD1 (5 bases). The specimen comprised PBMCs, sampled at follow-up. The origin of this receptor is a male donor with early-stage non-small cell lung cancer. The CDR3 reads CATSDPRAYSYNEQFF. The CDR3 DNA reads as TGTGCCACCAGTGATCCCAGGGCGTACTCCTACAATGAGCAGTTCTTC.